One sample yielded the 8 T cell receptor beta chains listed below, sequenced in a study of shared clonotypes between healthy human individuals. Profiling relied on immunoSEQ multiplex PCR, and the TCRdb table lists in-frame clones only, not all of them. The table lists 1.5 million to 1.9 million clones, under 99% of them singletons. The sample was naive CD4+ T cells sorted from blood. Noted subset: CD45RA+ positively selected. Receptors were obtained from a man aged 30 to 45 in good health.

The CDR3 DNA is TGCGCCAGCAGTGAGCCGAGACGGTACGAGCAGTACTTC. Residues: CASSEPRRYEQYF. The chain is built from TRBV10-2 and TRBJ2-7; D gene uncertain. CDR1 WSHSY and CDR2 SAAADI come from the germline V gene. Trimming took 2 bases from V and 4 from J, leaving 9 bases between them. This CDR3 has 13 residues.

DNA for the CDR3: TGTGCCAGCAGCACTCGACAGGGTTCCTACGAGCAGTACTTC. Its translation: CASSTRQGSYEQYF. V gene TRBV7-2 combines with J gene TRBJ2-7, with TRBD1 identical over 7 bases. The V gene's germline CDR1 is SGHTA and CDR2 FQGNSA. The CDR3 totals 14 residues. With V trimmed by 5 bases and J by 1 base, 5 bases remained unmatched.

The CDR3 DNA reads TGTGCCAGCAGGCCGGGACTAGCGGGGTTGAGCTCCTACAATGAGCAGTTCTTC. Translated, it gives CASRPGLAGLSSYNEQFF. The chain is built from TRBV7-9 and TRBJ2-1; 13 bases line up with TRBD2. The germline CDR1 and CDR2 sequences are SEHNR and FQNEAQ (reference sequence). Trimming removed 6 bases from V and 0 bases from J; junction bases left unmatched: 8. The CDR3 length is 18 residues. The full variable domain, with the rest looked up from reference TRBV7-9 and TRBJ2-1, is DTGVSQNPRHKITKRGQNVTFRCDPISEHNRLYWYRQTLGQGPEFLTYFQNEAQLEKSRLLSDRFSAERPKGSFSTLEIQRTEQGDSAMYLCASRPGLAGLSSYNEQFFGPGTRLTVL.

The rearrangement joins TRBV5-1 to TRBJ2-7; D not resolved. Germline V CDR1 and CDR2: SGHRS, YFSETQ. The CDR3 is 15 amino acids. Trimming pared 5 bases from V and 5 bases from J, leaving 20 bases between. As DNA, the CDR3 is TGCGCCAGCAGTGTTGAGGCTCAATCCCTTCACGAGCAGTACTTC. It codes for CASSVEAQSLHEQYF.

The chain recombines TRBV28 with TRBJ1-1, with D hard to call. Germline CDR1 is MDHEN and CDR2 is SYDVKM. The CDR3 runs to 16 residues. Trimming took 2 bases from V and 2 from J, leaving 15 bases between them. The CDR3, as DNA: TGTGCCAGCAGTTTAGCCAGGCCCTACTCCAACACTGAAGCTTTCTTT. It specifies CASSLARPYSNTEAFF.

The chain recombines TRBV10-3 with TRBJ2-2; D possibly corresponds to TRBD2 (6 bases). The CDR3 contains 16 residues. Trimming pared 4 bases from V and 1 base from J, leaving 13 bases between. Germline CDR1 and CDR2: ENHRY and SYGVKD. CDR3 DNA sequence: TGTGCCATCAGTGGATCGAGCGGGCAGAACACCGGGGAGCTGTTTTTT. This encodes CAISGSSGQNTGELFF.

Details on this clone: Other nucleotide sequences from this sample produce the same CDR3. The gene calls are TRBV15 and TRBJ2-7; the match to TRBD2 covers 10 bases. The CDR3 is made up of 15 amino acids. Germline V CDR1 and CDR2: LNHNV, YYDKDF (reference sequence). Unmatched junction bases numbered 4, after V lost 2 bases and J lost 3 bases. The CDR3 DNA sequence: TGTGCCACCAGCAGACCGGGACTAGCGTTCTACGAGCAGTACTTC. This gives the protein CATSRPGLAFYEQYF.

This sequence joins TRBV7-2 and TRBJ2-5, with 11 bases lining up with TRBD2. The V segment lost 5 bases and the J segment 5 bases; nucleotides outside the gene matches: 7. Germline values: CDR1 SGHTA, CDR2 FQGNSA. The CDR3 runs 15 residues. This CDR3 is CASSALAGGGETQYF. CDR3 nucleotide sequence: TGTGCCAGCAGCGCCCTAGCGGGAGGAGGCGAGACCCAGTACTTC.